This TCR beta chain was obtained from a study of T cell clonotyping in hematopoietic cell transplantation. After removal of 0 bases from V and 5 bases from J, the junction contained 6 bases not matched to a gene. CDR1 and CDR2 from the germline V gene are MNHEY and SMNVEV (reference sequence). The CDR3 is 15 residues long. Notes on the study in general: Graft donor and pretransplant recipient Inverse Simpson Index values predicted broader posttransplant TCR diversity. At the given depth, recipient repertoires were over 97% de novo clonotypes. After transplant, recipient diversity fell while pathologically expanded clonotypes grew through day 180.

Assay used: immunoSEQ multiplex PCR; TCRdb lists only in-frame clones, some missing. This sample has some 1,000 clones, with about 91% found just once. With respect to this clone: Its target is not known.

The V gene is TRBV27, the J gene TRBJ1-2; 7 nucleotides agree with TRBD1. This sequence was found in a male patient between 45 and 60 years old who had an allogeneic stem cell transplant from a related donor, so T cells may come from the graft donor. Some clones in this sample may be carry-over from other donors' samples. This specimen was PBMCs, taken 180 days after allogeneic stem cell transplant. The CDR3 DNA is TGTGCCAGCAGTTTATCGTTACGGGACAGATATGGCTACACCTTC. This encodes CASSLSLRDRYGYTF.